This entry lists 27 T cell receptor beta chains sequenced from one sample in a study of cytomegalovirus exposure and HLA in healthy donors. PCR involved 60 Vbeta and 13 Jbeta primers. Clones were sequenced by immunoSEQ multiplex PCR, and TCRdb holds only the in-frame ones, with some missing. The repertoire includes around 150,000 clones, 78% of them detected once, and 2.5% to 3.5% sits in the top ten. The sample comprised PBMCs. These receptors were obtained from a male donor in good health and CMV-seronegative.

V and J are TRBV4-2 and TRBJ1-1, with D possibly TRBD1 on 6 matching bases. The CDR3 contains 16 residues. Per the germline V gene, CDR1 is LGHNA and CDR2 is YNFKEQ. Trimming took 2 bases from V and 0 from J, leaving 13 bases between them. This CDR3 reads CASSQSGGALNTEAFF. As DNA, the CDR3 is TGTGCCAGCAGCCAATCGGGGGGGGCCCTGAACACTGAAGCTTTCTTT.

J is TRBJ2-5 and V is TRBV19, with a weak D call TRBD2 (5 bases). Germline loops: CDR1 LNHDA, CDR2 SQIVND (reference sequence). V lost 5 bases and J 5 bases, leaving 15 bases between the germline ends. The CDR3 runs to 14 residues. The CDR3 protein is CASSRYEREETQYF. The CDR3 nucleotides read TGTGCCAGTAGTCGGTACGAGAGGGAGGAGACCCAGTACTTC. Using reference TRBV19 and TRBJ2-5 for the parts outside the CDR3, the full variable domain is DGGITQSPKYLFRKEGQNVTLSCEQNLNHDAMYWYRQDPGQGLRLIYYSQIVNDFQKGDIAEGYSVSREKKESFPLTVTSAQKNPTAFYLCASSRYEREETQYFGPGTRLLVL.

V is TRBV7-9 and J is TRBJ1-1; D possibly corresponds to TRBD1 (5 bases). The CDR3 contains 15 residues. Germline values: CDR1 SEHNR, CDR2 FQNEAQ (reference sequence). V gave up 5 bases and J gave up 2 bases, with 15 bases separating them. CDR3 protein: CASSRRGEGNTEAFF. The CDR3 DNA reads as TGTGCCAGCAGCCGTCGGGGGGAGGGCAACACTGAAGCTTTCTTT.

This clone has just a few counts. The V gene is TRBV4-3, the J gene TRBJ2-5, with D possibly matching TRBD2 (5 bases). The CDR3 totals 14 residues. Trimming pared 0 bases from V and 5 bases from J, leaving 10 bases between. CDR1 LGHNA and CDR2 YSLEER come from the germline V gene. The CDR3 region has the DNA TGCGCCAGCAGCCAAGATACTAGTCTGGAGACCCAGTACTTC. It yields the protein CASSQDTSLETQYF.

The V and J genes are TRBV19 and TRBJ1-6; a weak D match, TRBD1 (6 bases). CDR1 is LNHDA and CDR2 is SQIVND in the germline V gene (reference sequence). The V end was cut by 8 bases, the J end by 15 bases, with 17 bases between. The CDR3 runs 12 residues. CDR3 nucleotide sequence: TGTGCCAGTTGTGGGGGCGCAAGGGACCTCCACTTT. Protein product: CASCGGARDLHF. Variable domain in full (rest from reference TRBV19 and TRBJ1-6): DGGITQSPKYLFRKEGQNVTLSCEQNLNHDAMYWYRQDPGQGLRLIYYSQIVNDFQKGDIAEGYSVSREKKESFPLTVTSAQKNPTAFYLCASCGGARDLHFGNGTRLTVT.

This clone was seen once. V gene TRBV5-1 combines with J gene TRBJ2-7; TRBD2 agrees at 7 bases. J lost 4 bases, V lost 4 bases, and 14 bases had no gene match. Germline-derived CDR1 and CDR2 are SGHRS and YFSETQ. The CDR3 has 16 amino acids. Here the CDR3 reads CASSAPSSGARYEQYF. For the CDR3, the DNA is TGCGCCAGCAGCGCTCCTTCTAGCGGAGCTAGATACGAGCAGTACTTC. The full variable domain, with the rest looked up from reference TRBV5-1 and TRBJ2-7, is KAGVTQTPRYLIKTRGQQVTLSCSPISGHRSVSWYQQTPGQGLQFLFEYFSETQRNKGNFPGRFSGRQFSNSRSEMNVSTLELGDSALYLCASSAPSSGARYEQYFGPGTRLTVT.

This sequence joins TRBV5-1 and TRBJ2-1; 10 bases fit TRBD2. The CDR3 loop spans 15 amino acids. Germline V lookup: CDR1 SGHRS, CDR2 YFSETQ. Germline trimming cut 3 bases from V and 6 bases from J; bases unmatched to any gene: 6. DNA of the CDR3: TGCGCCAGCAGCTCTAGACTAGCGGGCCGCAATGAGCAGTTCTTC. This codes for CASSSRLAGRNEQFF.

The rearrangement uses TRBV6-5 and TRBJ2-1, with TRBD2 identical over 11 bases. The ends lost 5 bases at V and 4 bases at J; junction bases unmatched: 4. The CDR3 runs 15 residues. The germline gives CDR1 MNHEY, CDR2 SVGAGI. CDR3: CASSGGLADYNEQFF. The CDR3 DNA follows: TGTGCCAGCAGTGGGGGACTAGCGGATTACAATGAGCAGTTCTTC.

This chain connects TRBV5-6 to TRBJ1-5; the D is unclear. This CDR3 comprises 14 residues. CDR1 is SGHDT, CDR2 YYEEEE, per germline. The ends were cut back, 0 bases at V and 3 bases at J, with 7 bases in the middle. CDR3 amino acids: CASSLGQNNQPQHF. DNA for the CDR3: TGTGCCAGCAGCTTGGGTCAGAACAATCAGCCCCAGCATTTT.

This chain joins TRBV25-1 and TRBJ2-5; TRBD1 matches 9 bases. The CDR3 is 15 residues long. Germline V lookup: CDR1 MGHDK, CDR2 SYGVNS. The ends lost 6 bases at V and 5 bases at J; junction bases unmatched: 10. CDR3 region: CASRAGTGPGETQYF. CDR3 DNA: TGTGCCAGCAGGGCCGGGACAGGGCCGGGTGAGACCCAGTACTTC. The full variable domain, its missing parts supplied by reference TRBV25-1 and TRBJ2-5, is EADIYQTPRYLVIGTGKKITLECSQTMGHDKMYWYQQDPGMELHLIHYSYGVNSTEKGDLSSESTVSRIRTEHFPLTLESARPSHTSQYLCASRAGTGPGETQYFGPGTRLLVL.

The CDR3 is CASSDSLYEQYF. CDR3 bases: TGTGCCAGCAGTGACAGCCTCTACGAGCAGTACTTC. The genes are TRBV27 and TRBJ2-7; D perhaps matches TRBD1 (5 bases). The CDR3 length is 12 residues. The V and J ends lost 5 bases and 3 bases respectively, with 8 bases between them. Per germline, CDR1 MNHEY and CDR2 SMNVEV (reference sequence).

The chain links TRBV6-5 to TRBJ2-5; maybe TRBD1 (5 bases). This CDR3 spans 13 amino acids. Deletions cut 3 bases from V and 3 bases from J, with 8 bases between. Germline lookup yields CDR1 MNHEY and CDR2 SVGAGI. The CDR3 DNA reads TGTGCCAGCAGTTATCAGGGCGAAGAGACCCAGTACTTC. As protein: CASSYQGEETQYF.

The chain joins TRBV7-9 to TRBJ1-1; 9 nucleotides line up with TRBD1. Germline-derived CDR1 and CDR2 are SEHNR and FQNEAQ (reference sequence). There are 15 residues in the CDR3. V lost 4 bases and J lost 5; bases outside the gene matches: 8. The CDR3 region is CASSSRQGGQTEAFF. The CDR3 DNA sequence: TGTGCCAGCAGCTCGCGACAGGGGGGACAGACTGAAGCTTTCTTT.

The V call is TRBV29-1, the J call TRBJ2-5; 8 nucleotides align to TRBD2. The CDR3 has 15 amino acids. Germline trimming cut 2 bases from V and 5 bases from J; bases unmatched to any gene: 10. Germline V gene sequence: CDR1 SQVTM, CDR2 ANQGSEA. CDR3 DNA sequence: TGCAGCGTTGAAACTAGCGGACGATCGTGGGAGACCCAGTACTTC. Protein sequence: CSVETSGRSWETQYF.

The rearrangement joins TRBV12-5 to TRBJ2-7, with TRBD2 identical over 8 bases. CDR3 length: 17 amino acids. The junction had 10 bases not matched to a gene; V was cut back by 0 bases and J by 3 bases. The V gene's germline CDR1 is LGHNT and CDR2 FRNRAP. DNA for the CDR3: TGTGCTAGTGGTTTGGTAACGTCGGCGGGAGGATACTACGAGCAGTACTTC. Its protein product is CASGLVTSAGGYYEQYF.

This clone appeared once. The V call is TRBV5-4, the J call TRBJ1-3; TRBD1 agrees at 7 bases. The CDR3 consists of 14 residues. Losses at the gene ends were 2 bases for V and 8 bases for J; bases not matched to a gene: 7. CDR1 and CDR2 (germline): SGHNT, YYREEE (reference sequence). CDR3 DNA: TGTGCCAGCAGCTTCTCAGGGGGGTCGGACACCATATATTTT. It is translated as CASSFSGGSDTIYF.

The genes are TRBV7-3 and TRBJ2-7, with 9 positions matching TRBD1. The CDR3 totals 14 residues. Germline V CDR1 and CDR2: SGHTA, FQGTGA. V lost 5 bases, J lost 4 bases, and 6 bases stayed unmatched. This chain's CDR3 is CASSPDRGQYEQYF. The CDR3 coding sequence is TGTGCCAGCAGCCCGGACAGGGGACAATACGAGCAGTACTTC.

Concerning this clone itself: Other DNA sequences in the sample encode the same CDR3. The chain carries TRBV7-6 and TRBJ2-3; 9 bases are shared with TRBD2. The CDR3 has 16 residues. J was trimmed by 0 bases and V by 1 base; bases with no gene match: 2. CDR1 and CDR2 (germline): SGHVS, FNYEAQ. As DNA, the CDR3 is TGTGCCAGCAGCTTAGGAAGCGGGGGGAGCACAGATACGCAGTATTTT. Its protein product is CASSLGSGGSTDTQYF.

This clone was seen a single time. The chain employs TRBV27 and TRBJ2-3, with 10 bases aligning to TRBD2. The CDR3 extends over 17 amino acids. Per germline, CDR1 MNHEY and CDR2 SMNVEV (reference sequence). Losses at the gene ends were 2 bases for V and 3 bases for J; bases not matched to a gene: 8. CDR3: CASSLSSSGSVTDTQYF. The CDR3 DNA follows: TGTGCCAGCAGTTTAAGCTCTAGCGGGAGTGTTACAGATACGCAGTATTTT.

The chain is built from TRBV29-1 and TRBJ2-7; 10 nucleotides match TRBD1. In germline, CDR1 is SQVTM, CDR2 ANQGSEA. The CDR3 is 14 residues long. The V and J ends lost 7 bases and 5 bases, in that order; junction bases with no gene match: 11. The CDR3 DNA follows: TGCAGCGGGAGACCGGGGACAGGGGATAACGAGCAGTACTTC. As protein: CSGRPGTGDNEQYF.

For the CDR3, the DNA is TGTGCCAGCAGTTACTCGACTGGGGCAGGGGTAGGCGAGCAGTACTTC. Protein product: CASSYSTGAGVGEQYF. The J gene is TRBJ2-7, the V gene TRBV6-5; D is possibly TRBD1 (6 bases). Trimming removed 0 bases from V and 6 bases from J, with 18 bases in between. Germline V gives CDR1 MNHEY, CDR2 SVGAGI. This CDR3 has 16 amino acids.

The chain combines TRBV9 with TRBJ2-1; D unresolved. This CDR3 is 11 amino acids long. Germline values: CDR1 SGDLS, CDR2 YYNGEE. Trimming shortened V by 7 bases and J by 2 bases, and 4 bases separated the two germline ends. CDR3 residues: CASGAYNEQFF. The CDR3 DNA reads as TGTGCCAGCGGAGCCTACAATGAGCAGTTCTTC.

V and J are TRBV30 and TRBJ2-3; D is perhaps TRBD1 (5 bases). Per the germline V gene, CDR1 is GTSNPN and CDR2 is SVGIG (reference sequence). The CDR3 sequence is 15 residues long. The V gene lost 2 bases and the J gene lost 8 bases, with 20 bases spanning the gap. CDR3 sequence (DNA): TGTGCCTGGAGTACTACACGGTCAGGGCTCGGTACGCAGTATTTT. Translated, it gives CAWSTTRSGLGTQYF. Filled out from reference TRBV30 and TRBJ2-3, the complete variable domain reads SQTIHQWPATLVQPVGSPLSLECTVEGTSNPNLYWYRQAAGRGLQLLFYSVGIGQISSEVPQNLSASRPQDRQFILSSKKLLLSDSGFYLCAWSTTRSGLGTQYFGPGTRLTVL.

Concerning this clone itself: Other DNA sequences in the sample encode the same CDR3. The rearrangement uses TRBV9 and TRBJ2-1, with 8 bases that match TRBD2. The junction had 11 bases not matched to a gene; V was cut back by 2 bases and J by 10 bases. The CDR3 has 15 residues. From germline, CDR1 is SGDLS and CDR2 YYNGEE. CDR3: CASSVPGLETNEQFF. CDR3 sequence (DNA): TGTGCCAGCAGCGTCCCGGGACTAGAGACCAACGAGCAGTTCTTC.

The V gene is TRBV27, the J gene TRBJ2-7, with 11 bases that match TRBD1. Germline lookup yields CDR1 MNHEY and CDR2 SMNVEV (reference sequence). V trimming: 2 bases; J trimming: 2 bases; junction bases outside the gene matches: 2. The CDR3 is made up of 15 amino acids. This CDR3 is CASSLGTGGPYEQYF. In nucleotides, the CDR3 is TGTGCCAGCAGTTTAGGGACAGGGGGTCCCTACGAGCAGTACTTC.

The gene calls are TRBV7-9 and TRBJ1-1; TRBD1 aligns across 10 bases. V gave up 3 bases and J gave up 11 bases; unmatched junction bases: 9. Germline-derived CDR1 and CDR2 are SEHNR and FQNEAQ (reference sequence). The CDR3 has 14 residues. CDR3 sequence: CASSFMDRGGGAFF. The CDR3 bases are TGTGCCAGCAGCTTCATGGACAGGGGGGGAGGGGCTTTCTTT.

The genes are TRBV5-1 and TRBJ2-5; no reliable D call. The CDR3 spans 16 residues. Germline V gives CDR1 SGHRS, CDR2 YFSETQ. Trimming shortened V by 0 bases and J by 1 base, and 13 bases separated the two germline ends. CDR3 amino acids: CASSLEKSGSQETQYF. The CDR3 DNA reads TGCGCCAGCAGCTTGGAAAAATCCGGGTCCCAAGAGACCCAGTACTTC. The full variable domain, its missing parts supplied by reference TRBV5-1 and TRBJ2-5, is KAGVTQTPRYLIKTRGQQVTLSCSPISGHRSVSWYQQTPGQGLQFLFEYFSETQRNKGNFPGRFSGRQFSNSRSEMNVSTLELGDSALYLCASSLEKSGSQETQYFGPGTRLLVL.